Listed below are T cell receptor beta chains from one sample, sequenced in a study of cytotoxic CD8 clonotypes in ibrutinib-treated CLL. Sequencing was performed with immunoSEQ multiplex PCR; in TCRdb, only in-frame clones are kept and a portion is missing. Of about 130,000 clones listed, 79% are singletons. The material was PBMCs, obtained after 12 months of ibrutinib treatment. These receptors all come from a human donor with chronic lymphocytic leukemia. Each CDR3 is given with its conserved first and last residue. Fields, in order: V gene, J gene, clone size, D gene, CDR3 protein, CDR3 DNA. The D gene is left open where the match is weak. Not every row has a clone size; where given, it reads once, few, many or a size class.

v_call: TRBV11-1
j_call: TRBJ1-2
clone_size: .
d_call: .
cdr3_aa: CASSLVEGTTYGYTF
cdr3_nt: TGTGCCAGCAGCTTAGTTGAAGGGACGACCTATGGCTACACCTTC

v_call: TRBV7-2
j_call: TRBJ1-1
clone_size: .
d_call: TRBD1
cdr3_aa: CASNVQGMNTEAFF
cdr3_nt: TGTGCCAGCAACGTACAGGGGATGAACACTGAAGCTTTCTTT

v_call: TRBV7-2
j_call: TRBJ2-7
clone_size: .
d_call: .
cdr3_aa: CASSLGRTKSYEQYF
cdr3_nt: TGTGCCAGCAGCTTGGGACGGACTAAGTCTTACGAGCAGTACTTC

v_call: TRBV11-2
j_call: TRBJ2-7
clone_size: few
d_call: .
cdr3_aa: CASSLSSNEQYF
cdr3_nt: TGTGCCAGCAGCTTAAGCAGTAACGAGCAGTACTTC

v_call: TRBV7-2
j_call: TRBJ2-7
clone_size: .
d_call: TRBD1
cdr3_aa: CASSFNRGYEQYF
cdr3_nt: TGTGCCAGCAGTTTTAACAGGGGCTACGAGCAGTACTTC

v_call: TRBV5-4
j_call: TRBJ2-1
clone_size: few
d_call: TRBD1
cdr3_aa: CASSGTVDNEQFF
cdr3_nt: TGTGCCAGCAGCGGGACAGTAGACAATGAGCAGTTCTTC

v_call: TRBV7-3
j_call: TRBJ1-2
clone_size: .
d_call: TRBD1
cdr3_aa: CASSPGDRVISGYTF
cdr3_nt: TGTGCCAGCAGCCCGGGGGACAGGGTAATTTCTGGCTACACCTTC

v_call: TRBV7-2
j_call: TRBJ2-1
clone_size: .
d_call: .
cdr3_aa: CASQLAISYNEQFF
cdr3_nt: TGTGCCAGCCAGCTAGCGATCTCCTACAATGAGCAGTTCTTC

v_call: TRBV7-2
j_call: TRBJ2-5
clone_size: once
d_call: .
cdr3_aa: CASTLNGILQETQYF
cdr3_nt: TGTGCCAGCACCCTAAATGGGATCTTACAAGAGACCCAGTACTTC

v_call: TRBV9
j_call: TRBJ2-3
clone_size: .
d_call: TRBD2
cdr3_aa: CASSDGRAADTQYF
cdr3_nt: TGTGCCAGCAGCGACGGGAGGGCAGCAGATACGCAGTATTTT

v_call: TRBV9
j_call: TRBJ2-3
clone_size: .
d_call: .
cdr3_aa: CASTARVGGDTQYF
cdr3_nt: TGTGCCAGCACCGCTAGGGTAGGGGGAGATACGCAGTATTTT

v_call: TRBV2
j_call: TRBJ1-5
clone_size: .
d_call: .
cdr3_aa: CASSESRTAGEQPQHF
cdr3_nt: TGTGCCAGCAGTGAAAGTAGGACAGCGGGGGAGCAGCCCCAGCATTTT

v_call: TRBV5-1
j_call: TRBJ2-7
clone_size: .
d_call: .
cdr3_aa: CASSLDRFPEQYF
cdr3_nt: TGCGCCAGCAGCTTGGACAGGTTCCCCGAGCAGTACTTC

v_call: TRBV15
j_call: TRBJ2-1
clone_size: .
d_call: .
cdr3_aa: CATSRDRQVYNEQFF
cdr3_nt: TGTGCCACCAGCAGAGATCGACAGGTCTACAATGAGCAGTTCTTC

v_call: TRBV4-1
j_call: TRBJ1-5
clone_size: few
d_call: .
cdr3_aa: CASSRSDSNQPQHF
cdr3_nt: TGCGCCAGCAGCCGGTCAGATAGCAATCAGCCCCAGCATTTT

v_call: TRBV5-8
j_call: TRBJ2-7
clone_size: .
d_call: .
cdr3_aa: CASSLVPVYEQYF
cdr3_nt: TGTGCCAGCAGCTTGGTACCAGTCTACGAGCAGTACTTC

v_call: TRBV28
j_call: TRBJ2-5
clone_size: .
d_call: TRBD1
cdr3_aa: CASSLDRGLETQYF
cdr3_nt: TGTGCCAGCAGTTTAGACAGGGGGTTAGAGACCCAGTACTTC

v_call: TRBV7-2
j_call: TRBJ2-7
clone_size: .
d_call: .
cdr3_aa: CASSLGVSYEQYF
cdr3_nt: TGTGCCAGCAGCTTAGGGGTTAGCTACGAGCAGTACTTC

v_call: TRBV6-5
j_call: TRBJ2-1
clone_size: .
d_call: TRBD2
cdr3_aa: CASSPQAGVGNEQFF
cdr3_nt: TGTGCCAGCAGTCCACAAGCGGGAGTGGGGAATGAGCAGTTCTTC

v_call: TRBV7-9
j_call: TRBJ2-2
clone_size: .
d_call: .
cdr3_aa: CASTTPGFLTATGELFF
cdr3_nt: TGTGCCAGCACCACTCCGGGGTTCTTGACAGCCACCGGGGAGCTGTTTTTT

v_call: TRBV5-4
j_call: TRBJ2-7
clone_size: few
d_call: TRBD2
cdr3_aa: CASSQAGTSGIYEQYF
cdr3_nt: TGTGCCAGCAGCCAGGCGGGGACTAGCGGGATCTACGAGCAGTACTTC

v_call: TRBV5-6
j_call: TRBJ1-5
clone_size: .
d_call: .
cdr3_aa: CASSLRSDQPQHF
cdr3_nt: TGTGCCAGCAGCTTGAGGTCCGATCAGCCCCAGCATTTT

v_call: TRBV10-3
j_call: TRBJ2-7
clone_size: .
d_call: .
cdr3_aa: CAISESTLRDEQYF
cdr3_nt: TGTGCCATCAGTGAGTCGACATTACGGGACGAGCAGTACTTC

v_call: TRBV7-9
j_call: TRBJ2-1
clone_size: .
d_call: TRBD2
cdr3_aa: CASSLTTSGSGVF
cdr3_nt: TGTGCCAGCAGCTTGACGACTAGCGGGAGTGGTGTCTTC

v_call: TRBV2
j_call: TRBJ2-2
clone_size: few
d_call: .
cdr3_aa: CASRPGNTGELFF
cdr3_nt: TGTGCCAGCAGACCCGGGAACACCGGGGAGCTGTTTTTT

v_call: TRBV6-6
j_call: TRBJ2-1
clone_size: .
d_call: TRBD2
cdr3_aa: CASGLREGSGEQFF
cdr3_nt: TGTGCCAGCGGATTGCGGGAGGGCTCGGGGGAGCAGTTCTTC

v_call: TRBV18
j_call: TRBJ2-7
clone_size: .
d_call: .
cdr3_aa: CASSPAQGYEQYF
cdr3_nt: TGTGCCAGCTCACCAGCACAGGGCTACGAGCAGTACTTC

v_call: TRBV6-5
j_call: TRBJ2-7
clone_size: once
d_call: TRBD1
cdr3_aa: CASRGTGSSAYEQYF
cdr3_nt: TGTGCCAGCAGGGGGACAGGGTCTAGTGCCTACGAGCAGTACTTC

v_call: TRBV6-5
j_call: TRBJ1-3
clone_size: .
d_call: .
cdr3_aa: CASTSRGWSGNTIYF
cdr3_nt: TGTGCCAGCACTTCAAGAGGGTGGTCTGGAAACACCATATATTTT

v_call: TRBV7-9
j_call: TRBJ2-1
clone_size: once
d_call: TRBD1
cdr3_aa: CASSWGQGNEQFF
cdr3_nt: TGTGCCAGCAGCTGGGGACAGGGAAATGAGCAGTTCTTC

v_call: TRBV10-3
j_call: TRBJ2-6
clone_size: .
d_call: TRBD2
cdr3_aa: CAISSLAGVSGANVLTF
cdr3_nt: TGTGCCATCAGTTCACTAGCGGGAGTGTCTGGGGCCAACGTCCTGACTTTC

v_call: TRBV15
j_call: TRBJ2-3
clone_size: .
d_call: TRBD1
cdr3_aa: CATSRDRQGTDTQYF
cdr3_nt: TGTGCCACCAGCAGAGATCGACAGGGGACAGATACGCAGTATTTT

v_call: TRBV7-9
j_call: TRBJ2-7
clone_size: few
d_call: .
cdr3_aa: CASSLALTEQYF
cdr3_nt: TGTGCCAGCAGCTTAGCGTTAACTGAGCAGTACTTC

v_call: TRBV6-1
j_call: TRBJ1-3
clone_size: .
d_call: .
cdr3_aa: CASSGGTGYVDTIYF
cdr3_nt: TGTGCCAGCAGTGGGGGGACGGGGTACGTGGACACCATATATTTT

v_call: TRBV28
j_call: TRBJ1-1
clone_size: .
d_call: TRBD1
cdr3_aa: CASTPTGVNTEAFF
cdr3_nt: TGTGCCAGCACCCCTACAGGGGTGAACACTGAAGCTTTCTTT

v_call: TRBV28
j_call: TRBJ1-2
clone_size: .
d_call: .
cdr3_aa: CASGRGQSDGYTF
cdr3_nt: TGTGCCAGCGGTCGGGGACAAAGCGATGGCTACACCTTC

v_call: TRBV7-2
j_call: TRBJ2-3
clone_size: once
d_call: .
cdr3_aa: CASSTRGGSTDTQYF
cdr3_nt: TGTGCCAGCAGCACGAGGGGGGGAAGCACAGATACGCAGTATTTT

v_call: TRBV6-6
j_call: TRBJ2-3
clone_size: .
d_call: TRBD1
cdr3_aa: CASSKLGTAGDTQYF
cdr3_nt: TGTGCCAGCAGCAAGCTCGGGACAGCTGGGGATACGCAGTATTTT

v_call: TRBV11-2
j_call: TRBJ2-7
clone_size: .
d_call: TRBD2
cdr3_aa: CASSSTFGTSNYEQYF
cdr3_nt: TGTGCCAGCAGCTCGACCTTTGGGACTAGCAACTACGAGCAGTACTTC

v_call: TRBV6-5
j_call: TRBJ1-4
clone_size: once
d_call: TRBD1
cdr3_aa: CASSGDRSNEKLFF
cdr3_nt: TGTGCCAGCAGTGGGGACAGGTCTAATGAAAAACTGTTTTTT

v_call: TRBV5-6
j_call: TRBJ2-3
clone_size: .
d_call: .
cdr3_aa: CASDSGLRTDTQYF
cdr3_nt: TGTGCCAGCGACTCCGGACTGCGCACAGATACGCAGTATTTT

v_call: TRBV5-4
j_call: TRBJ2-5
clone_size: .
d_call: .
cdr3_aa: CASSSGQTQETQYF
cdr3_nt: TGTGCCAGCAGCTCGGGACAAACACAAGAGACCCAGTACTTC

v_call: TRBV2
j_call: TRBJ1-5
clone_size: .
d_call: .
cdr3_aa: CASSEALRQPQHF
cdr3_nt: TGTGCCAGCAGTGAAGCGCTCAGGCAGCCCCAGCATTTT

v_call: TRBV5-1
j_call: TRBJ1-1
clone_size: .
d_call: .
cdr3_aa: CASSLSREFTEAFF
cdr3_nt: TGCGCCAGCAGCTTGAGTAGAGAATTCACTGAAGCTTTCTTT

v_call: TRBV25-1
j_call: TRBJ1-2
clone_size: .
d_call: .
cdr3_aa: CASSELATDYGYTF
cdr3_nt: TGTGCCAGCAGTGAACTAGCGACCGACTATGGCTACACCTTC

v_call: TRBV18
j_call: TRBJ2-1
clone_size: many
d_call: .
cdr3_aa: CASSPRVGSRDNEQFF
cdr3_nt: TGTGCCAGCTCACCACGGGTCGGGAGTAGGGACAATGAGCAGTTCTTC

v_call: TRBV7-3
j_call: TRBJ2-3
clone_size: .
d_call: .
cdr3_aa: CASRMAEGDTQYF
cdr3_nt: TGTGCCAGCAGGATGGCAGAGGGAGATACGCAGTATTTT

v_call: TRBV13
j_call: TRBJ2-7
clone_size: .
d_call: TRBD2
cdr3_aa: CASSSRLAGAVLDEQYF
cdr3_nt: TGTGCCAGCAGCTCCAGACTAGCGGGAGCGGTTCTTGATGAGCAGTACTTC

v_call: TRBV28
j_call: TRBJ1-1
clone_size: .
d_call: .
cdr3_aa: CASTLANTEAFF
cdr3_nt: TGTGCCAGCACCTTGGCTAACACTGAAGCTTTCTTT

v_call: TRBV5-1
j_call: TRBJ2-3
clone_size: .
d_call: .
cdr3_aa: CASSPGLTTSTDTQYF
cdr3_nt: TGCGCCAGCAGCCCGGGTCTAACTACTAGCACAGATACGCAGTATTTT

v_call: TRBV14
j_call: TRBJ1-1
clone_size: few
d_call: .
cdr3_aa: CASSQNRIEAFF
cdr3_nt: TGTGCCAGCAGCCAAAACCGGATTGAAGCTTTCTTT

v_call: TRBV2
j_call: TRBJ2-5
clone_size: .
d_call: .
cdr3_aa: CASSDRSGETQYF
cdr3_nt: TGTGCCAGCAGTGACCGTAGCGGTGAGACCCAGTACTTC

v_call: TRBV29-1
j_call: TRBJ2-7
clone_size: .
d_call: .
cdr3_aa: CSVEIPGQSYEQYF
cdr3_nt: TGCAGCGTTGAAATCCCGGGACAATCCTACGAGCAGTACTTC